This section outlines one T cell receptor (beta chain) sequence together with its context. The data stem from a study of blood T cells in healthy people across ages. Across the study: In model experiments, template switching was able to capture about one barcoded beta molecule for every two T cells that were present.

The donors, aged 6 to 90, were healthy Caucasians from Russia. Every donor provided 7.5 to 10 milliliters of peripheral blood. The authors isolated at least 6 million PBMCs per sample. The V end was cut by 0 bases, the J end by 2 bases, with 12 bases between. Per the germline V gene, CDR1 is SGHDT and CDR2 is YYEEEE. The CDR3 covers 15 residues. For the second PCR, which ran for 7 to 11 cycles, a sample-barcoded 5' primer and a J-beta primer mix were used. TCRdb reanalysed the 5' RACE reads using MiXCR and keeps one entry per CDR3 protein. The sample has 580,000 or so distinct CDR3 sequences, about 45% seen once.

The origin of this receptor is an elderly man in good health. V usage is TRBV5-6 and J usage is TRBJ2-7, with a tentative D call TRBD2 (5 bases). The source material was blood. CDR3 protein: CASSLGGTRTYEQYF. CDR3 bases: TGTGCCAGCAGCTTGGGGGGTACTAGAACCTACGAGCAGTACTTC.